This T cell receptor (beta chain) was documented in a study of CD8+ T cells in alopecia areata. General study findings and limits: When scalp samples are sequenced, resident alphabeta T cells of normal skin are also captured.

V lost 2 bases and J 3 bases, leaving 13 bases between the germline ends. The CDR3 sequence is 15 residues long. Germline V gene data show CDR1 as SGHTA and CDR2 as FQGNSA. RNA, once extracted, was reverse transcribed into cDNA for use as the sequencing template. This table comes from immunoSEQ multiplex PCR, and its TCRdb copy is limited to in-frame clones, with some not included. The sample has hundreds of thousands of clones, 65% to 70% seen once. As regards this clone: Antigen: not known.

The gene calls are TRBV7-2 and TRBJ2-5; D unresolved. Sequencing used CD4+ T cells sorted from blood, obtained at week 0. This receptor was obtained from a human donor with alopecia areata. CDR3: CASSLLPKGKETQYF. The CDR3 nucleotides read TGTGCCAGCAGCTTATTGCCAAAGGGAAAAGAGACCCAGTACTTC.